Each of the 22 T cell receptor beta chains below was sequenced from the same sample in a study of cytomegalovirus exposure and HLA in healthy donors. Primers included in the PCR were 60 Vbeta and 13 Jbeta primers. Measured with immunoSEQ multiplex PCR; TCRdb has only the in-frame clones, and not every one. This table holds about 43,000 clones, under 70% found once. Sequencing used PBMCs. The receptors were gathered from a man between 60 and 75 years old in good health and CMV-seropositive.

The gene calls are TRBV27 and TRBJ2-7, with 7 bases identical to TRBD1. V lost 4 bases and J lost 0; bases outside the gene matches: 6. CDR1 is MNHEY and CDR2 is SMNVEV in the germline V gene (reference sequence). The CDR3 length is 15 residues. CDR3 amino acids: CASSSRQGSSYEQYF. The CDR3 DNA reads TGTGCCAGCAGTTCACGACAGGGTAGCTCCTACGAGCAGTACTTC.

V is TRBV10-1 and J is TRBJ2-7, with 7 positions matching TRBD1. V gave up 4 bases and J gave up 6 bases; unmatched junction bases: 6. The CDR3 loop spans 13 amino acids. Germline CDR1 WNHNN, CDR2 SYGVQD (reference sequence). CDR3 residues: CASSVIQGSEQYF. The CDR3 DNA is TGCGCCAGCAGTGTAATACAGGGGAGCGAGCAGTACTTC.

The V call is TRBV7-2, the J call TRBJ2-3; a weak D match, TRBD2 (6 bases). The ends were cut back, 5 bases at V and 0 bases at J, with 15 bases in the middle. Germline V gene lookup returns CDR1 SGHTA and CDR2 FQGNSA. The CDR3 sequence is 16 residues long. This chain's CDR3 is CASSRGGAASTDTQYF. CDR3 nucleotides: TGTGCCAGCAGCCGGGGAGGAGCAGCTAGCACAGATACGCAGTATTTT.

The rearrangement uses TRBV6-1 and TRBJ2-3; D perhaps matches TRBD1 (5 bases). CDR1 is MNHNS, CDR2 SASEGT, per germline. CDR3 length: 12 residues. V was shortened by 7 bases and J by 5 bases, with 10 bases between the two germline ends. The CDR3 DNA reads TGTGCCAGCAAGCCTCAGGGAGATACGCAGTATTTT. Its protein is CASKPQGDTQYF.

The chain combines TRBV29-1 with TRBJ2-3; 13 nucleotides line up with TRBD2. Looked up from germline, CDR1 is SQVTM and CDR2 is ANQGSEA. This CDR3 is built from 15 residues. J gave up 2 bases and V 4 bases, and 3 bases lay outside the gene matches. This CDR3 is CSVGTSGRATDTQYF. In DNA form, the CDR3 reads TGCAGCGTTGGAACTAGCGGGAGGGCCACAGATACGCAGTATTTT.

This clone was counted a few times. V gene TRBV11-2 combines with J gene TRBJ2-5; the D is unclear. Germline V gene sequence: CDR1 SGHAT, CDR2 FQNNGV. CDR3 length: 14 residues. Trimming took 2 bases from V and 2 from J, leaving 9 bases between them. The CDR3 DNA sequence: TGTGCCAGCAGCTTACAGCTAGTTCAAGAGACCCAGTACTTC. Protein: CASSLQLVQETQYF.

The rearrangement links TRBV5-6 to TRBJ2-7; TRBD2 matches at 13 bases. CDR3 length: 17 amino acids. Trimming at V came to 0 bases and at J to 0 bases, leaving 3 bases not matched to a gene. Germline assignment: CDR1 SGHDT and CDR2 YYEEEE. The CDR3 DNA reads TGTGCCAGCAGCTTGGTTGGGACTAGCGGGATCTCCTACGAGCAGTACTTC. Translated: CASSLVGTSGISYEQYF.

This clone was picked up one time. The CDR3 is CAWKVKTGTGYTF. In DNA form, the CDR3 reads TGTGCCTGGAAAGTTAAGACAGGCACAGGCTACACCTTC. The chain uses TRBV30 and TRBJ1-2; the D gene is possibly TRBD1 (6 bases). The CDR3 is 13 amino acids. Trimming left V 4 bases short and J 8 bases short, with 17 bases between. Germline V CDR1 and CDR2: GTSNPN, SVGIG (reference sequence).

A few counts support this clone. J is TRBJ2-3 and V is TRBV4-2; 8 positions match TRBD2. The CDR3 has 18 residues. The J segment lost 3 bases and the V segment lost 0 bases, leaving 11 bases of the junction unmatched. The germline gives CDR1 LGHNA, CDR2 YNFKEQ. In nucleotides, the CDR3 is TGTGCCAGCAGCCAAGATCCGGTGCGGGAGGATGGGACAGATACGCAGTATTTT. Translating it yields CASSQDPVREDGTDTQYF.

The rearrangement joins TRBV30 to TRBJ1-3, with D unclear. V gave up 6 bases and J gave up 4 bases, with 10 bases separating them. From germline, CDR1 is GTSNPN and CDR2 SVGIG (reference sequence). The CDR3 is made up of 12 amino acids. The CDR3 is CACPGYGNTIYF. For the CDR3, the DNA is TGTGCCTGTCCGGGGTACGGAAACACCATATATTTT.

This sequence joins TRBV4-2 and TRBJ2-2; TRBD2 aligns across 7 bases. J lost 3 bases, V lost 0 bases, and 4 bases had no gene match. The germline CDR1 and CDR2 sequences are LGHNA and YNFKEQ. The CDR3 length is 16 residues. CDR3 sequence (DNA): TGTGCCAGCAGCCAAGAGGTAGCGGGTGACACCGGGGAGCTGTTTTTT. The encoded protein is CASSQEVAGDTGELFF.

This clone was counted only a few times. The chain combines TRBV11-2 with TRBJ2-7, with 10 bases fitting TRBD2. V lost 5 bases to trimming and J lost 2 bases; unmatched junction nucleotides: 9. This CDR3 is 16 amino acids long. The germline CDR1 and CDR2 sequences are SGHAT and FQNNGV. This CDR3 is CASSPGPGLATYEQYF. The CDR3 coding sequence is TGTGCCAGCAGCCCCGGCCCGGGACTAGCGACCTACGAGCAGTACTTC.

The CDR3 is CAISELSAGGPFTGELFF. The DNA of the CDR3 is TGTGCCATCAGTGAGTTGTCAGCGGGAGGGCCTTTTACCGGGGAGCTGTTTTTT. The chain employs TRBV10-3 and TRBJ2-2; 10 bases are shared with TRBD2. The trim removed 1 base at V and 5 bases at J, leaving 10 bases unmatched. CDR1 is ENHRY and CDR2 is SYGVKD in the germline V gene. This CDR3 is 18 amino acids long.

The V gene is TRBV19, the J gene TRBJ2-3, with a possible D match to TRBD1 (5 bases). Germline V gene lookup returns CDR1 LNHDA and CDR2 SQIVND (reference sequence). V lost 4 bases and J 0 bases, leaving 17 bases between the germline ends. The CDR3 covers 17 residues. The CDR3: CASSTPPTETSTDTQYF. The CDR3 nucleotides are TGTGCCAGTAGTACCCCCCCGACAGAGACTAGCACAGATACGCAGTATTTT.

The gene calls are TRBV19 and TRBJ2-1, with TRBD2 matching over 9 bases. The CDR3 is 16 amino acids. Germline V lookup: CDR1 LNHDA, CDR2 SQIVND (reference sequence). V gave up 5 bases and J gave up 5 bases; unmatched junction bases: 10. This chain's CDR3 is CASSDPTSGLDNEQFF. The CDR3 DNA sequence: TGTGCCAGTAGTGACCCGACTAGCGGACTCGACAATGAGCAGTTCTTC.

The J gene is TRBJ1-2, the V gene TRBV18, with D possibly matching TRBD1 (5 bases). Germline CDR1 KGHSH, CDR2 LQKENI. The CDR3 contains 15 residues. The V and J ends lost 2 bases and 4 bases respectively, with 14 bases between them. The CDR3 DNA reads as TGTGCCAGCTCACCAGGCGGGGCGCGGGGCTATGGCTACACCTTC. This sequence encodes CASSPGGARGYGYTF.

Only a few counts were recorded for this clone. CDR3 coding DNA: TGTGCCAGCAAGCGTGGCAGGGTATCCTACGAGCAGTACTTC. Amino acids: CASKRGRVSYEQYF. This rearrangement joins TRBV6-5 to TRBJ2-7, with D tentatively TRBD1 (5 bases). This CDR3 is 14 amino acids long. The germline CDR1 and CDR2 sequences are MNHEY and SVGAGI. V lost 7 bases and J lost 1, with 14 bases in between.

This clone was counted between two and nine times. The chain recombines TRBV19 with TRBJ1-2; perhaps TRBD1 as D (6 bases). The CDR3 loop spans 15 amino acids. V lost 5 bases and J 1 base, leaving 14 bases between the germline ends. The germline gives CDR1 LNHDA, CDR2 SQIVND (reference sequence). The DNA of the CDR3 is TGTGCCAGTAGTGTTTCCAGGGGATTTAACTATGGCTACACCTTC. It encodes CASSVSRGFNYGYTF.

The J gene is TRBJ2-7, the V gene TRBV10-3; 12 nucleotides match TRBD2. V gave up 2 bases and J gave up 4 bases; unmatched junction bases: 6. This CDR3 has 16 amino acids. The germline gives CDR1 ENHRY, CDR2 SYGVKD. The CDR3 protein is CAISERTSGTLYEQYF. CDR3 DNA sequence: TGTGCCATCAGTGAGAGGACTAGCGGGACGTTGTACGAGCAGTACTTC.

The chain uses TRBV4-2 and TRBJ2-5; TRBD2 agrees at 9 bases. Near its end, the DNA agrees better with TRBJ2-7, so the J call may be wrong. The germline V gene has CDR1 LGHNA and CDR2 YNFKEQ. The CDR3 contains 14 residues. CDR3 sequence (DNA): TGTGCCAGCAGCCAAGAACTAGCGGGTTACGAGCAGTACTTC. The encoded protein is CASSQELAGYEQYF.

This chain uses TRBV6-1 with TRBJ2-3; possibly TRBD2 for D (5 bases). The CDR3 totals 14 residues. Deletions cut 9 bases from V and 4 bases from J, with 17 bases between. CDR1 and CDR2 from the germline V gene are MNHNS and SASEGT. The CDR3 DNA reads as TGTGCCAGTAGGAGAGGGTACGGCGCAGATACGCAGTATTTT. It codes for CASRRGYGADTQYF.

The gene calls are TRBV5-1 and TRBJ2-7, with TRBD2 matching over 8 bases. Germline CDR1 and CDR2: SGHRS and YFSETQ. The trim removed 3 bases at V and 2 bases at J, leaving 1 base unmatched. The CDR3 contains 13 residues. CDR3 sequence (DNA): TGCGCCAGCAGCTCGGGGGGGACCTACGAGCAGTACTTC. Its protein is CASSSGGTYEQYF.